Listed below are T cell receptor beta chains from one sample, sequenced in a study of OX40 agonist ivuxolimab in advanced cancers. This table comes from immunoSEQ multiplex PCR, and its TCRdb copy is limited to in-frame clones, with some not included. This repertoire shows about 52,000 clones, around nine tenths found once; its top ten account for 14%. The specimen comprised CD4+ or CD8+ T cells sorted from blood, sampled in a trial of the OX40 agonist ivuxolimab. These receptors were taken from an adult with an advanced solid tumor such as melanoma, head and neck, liver or kidney cancer. Each CDR3 is given without its conserved first and last residue.

v_gene | CDR3aa
TRBV5-1 | ESDGTAYTEAF
TRBV6-5 | ASSYSENTEAF
TRBV7-9 | ASSLAVEEGETQY
TRBV4-1 | ASSQAGTGGDTQY
TRBV6-6 | ASTPFQGGNGYT
TRBV18 | ASSRTDRGLRNEQY
TRBV4-3 | ASSPTGTGLSNTEAF
TRBV19 | ASSPTGGLYEQY
TRBV6-6 | ASSLEWRDGYT
TRBV2 | ASSDPSRSGYT
TRBV5-1 | ASSHSQGAFYEQY
TRBV19 | ASSMGALRYGEAF
TRBV19 | ASKEWAVTSSSYNSPLH
TRBV10-1 | ASTEGNGGDTQY
TRBV5-4 | ASRGGREETQY
TRBV19 | ASSIDRRGYGYT
TRBV5-3 | ARRAGGNSPLH
TRBV9 | ASRGFGTAINYGYT
TRBV4-1 | ASSQDRWNSPLH
TRBV30 | AWSVGAYQETQY
TRBV2 | ASTLGTGRRTDGYT
TRBV5-4 | ASSLGGIAEAF
TRBV27 | ASRPAASYEQY
TRBV9 | ASSAGGRNSYEQY
TRBV4-1 | ASSQGYVNTEAF
TRBV6-5 | ASKTGNTEAF
TRBV6-5 | ASSYWSGEYNEQF
TRBV4-1 | ASSLGQGAVQPQH
TRBV7-9 | ASSPWTTPSYEQY
TRBV29-1 | SVDHGTVRGEQY
TRBV4-1 | ASSPSDLPQETQY
TRBV7-2 | ASSSRTPVDTQY
TRBV7-2 | ASSLSTRGPMNTEAF
TRBV7-9 | ASSRPSPITTNYGYT
TRBV27 | ASSAGPYGYT
TRBV5-3 | ARSLVYEQY
TRBV19 | ASSVKDRSIYGYT
TRBV13 | ASSPPGQGQVLF
TRBV6-1 | ASSGWNQETQY
TRBV7-8 | ASSSPAGISYNEQF
TRBV27 | ASSLYARGSNQPQH
TRBV10-2 | ASSEGVDEQY
TRBV30 | AWNRETSLNTEAF
TRBV6-6 | AIGVAVSYEQY
TRBV7-6 | ASSLNYGSKETQY
TRBV11-2 | ASSPRDLYNSPLH
TRBV4-2 | ASSQDPLSSEQY
TRBV2 | ASSEAASGVYNEQF
TRBV15 | ATSRGKTGLYNEQF